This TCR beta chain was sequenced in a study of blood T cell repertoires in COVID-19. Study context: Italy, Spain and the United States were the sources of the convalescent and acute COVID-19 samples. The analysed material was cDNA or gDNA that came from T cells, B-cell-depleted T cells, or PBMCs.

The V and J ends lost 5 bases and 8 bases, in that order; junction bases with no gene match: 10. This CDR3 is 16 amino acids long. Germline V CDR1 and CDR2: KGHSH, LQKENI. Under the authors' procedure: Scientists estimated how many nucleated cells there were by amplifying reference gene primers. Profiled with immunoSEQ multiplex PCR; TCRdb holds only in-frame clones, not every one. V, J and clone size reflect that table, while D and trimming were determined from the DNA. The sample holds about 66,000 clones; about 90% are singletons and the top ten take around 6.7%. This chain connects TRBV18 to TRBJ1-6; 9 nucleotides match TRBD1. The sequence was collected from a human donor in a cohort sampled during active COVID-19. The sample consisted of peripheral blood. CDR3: CASSEITGTGYSPLHF. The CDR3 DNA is TGTGCCAGCTCAGAGATAACCGGGACAGGGTATTCACCCCTCCACTTT.